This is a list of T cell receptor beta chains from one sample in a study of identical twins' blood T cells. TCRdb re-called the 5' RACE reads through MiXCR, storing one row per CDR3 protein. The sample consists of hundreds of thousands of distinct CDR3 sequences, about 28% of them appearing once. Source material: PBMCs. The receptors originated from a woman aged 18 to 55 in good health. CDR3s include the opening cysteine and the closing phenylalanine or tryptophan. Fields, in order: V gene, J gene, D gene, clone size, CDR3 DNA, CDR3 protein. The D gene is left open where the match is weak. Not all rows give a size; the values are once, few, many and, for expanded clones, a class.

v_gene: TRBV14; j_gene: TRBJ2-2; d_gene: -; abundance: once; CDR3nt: TGTGCCAGCACGGGACAGAACACCGGGGAGCTGTTTTTT; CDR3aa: CASTGQNTGELFF
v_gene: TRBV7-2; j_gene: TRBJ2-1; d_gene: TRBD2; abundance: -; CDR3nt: TGTGCCAGCAGCTTCACTAGCGGGACGTCCTACAATGAGCAGTTCTTC; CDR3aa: CASSFTSGTSYNEQFF
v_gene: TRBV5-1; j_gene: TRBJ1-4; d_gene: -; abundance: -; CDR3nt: TGCGCCAGCAGCTCATCTTGGGGTCTTGAAAAACTGTTTTTT; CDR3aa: CASSSSWGLEKLFF
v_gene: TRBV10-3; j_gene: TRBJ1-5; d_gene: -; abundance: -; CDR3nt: TGTGCCATCAGTGAGTCGAACTCGGGGAACCAGCCCCAGCATTTT; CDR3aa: CAISESNSGNQPQHF
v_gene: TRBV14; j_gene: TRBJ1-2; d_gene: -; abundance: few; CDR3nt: TGTGCCAGCAGCCATTACGCGTGGGGCCGTGACTATGGCTACACCTTC; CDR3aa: CASSHYAWGRDYGYTF
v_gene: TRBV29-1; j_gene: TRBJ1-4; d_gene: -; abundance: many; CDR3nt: TGCAGCGTCACTTCGGTTGGGGGTGAAAAACTGTTTTTT; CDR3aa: CSVTSVGGEKLFF
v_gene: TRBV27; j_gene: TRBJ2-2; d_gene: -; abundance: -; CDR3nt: TGTGCCAGCAAGGTTTCCCAGGTAGCCGGGGAGCTGTTTTTT; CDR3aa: CASKVSQVAGELFF
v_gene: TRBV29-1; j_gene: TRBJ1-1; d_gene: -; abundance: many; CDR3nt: TGCAGCGTTGAAGATCGGGGGAGGGCTGAAGCTTTCTTT; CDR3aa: CSVEDRGRAEAFF
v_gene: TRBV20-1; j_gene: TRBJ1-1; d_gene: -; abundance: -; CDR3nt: TGCAGTGCTAGAGCGGGGGGGAACACTGAAGCTTTCTTT; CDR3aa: CSARAGGNTEAFF
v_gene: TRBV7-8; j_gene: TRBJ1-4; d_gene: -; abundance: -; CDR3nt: TGTGCCAGCAGCTTATGGGGGCGGAATGAAGAACTGTTTTTT; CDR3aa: CASSLWGRNEELFF
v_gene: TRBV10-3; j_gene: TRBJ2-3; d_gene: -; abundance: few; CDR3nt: TGTGCCATCAGTGAGGAACCCCCAGATACGCAGTATTTT; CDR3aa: CAISEEPPDTQYF
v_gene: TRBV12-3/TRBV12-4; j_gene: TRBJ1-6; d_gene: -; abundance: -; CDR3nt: TGTGCCAGCAGTTTTGGTCAGGCGAATTCACCCCTCCACTTT; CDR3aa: CASSFGQANSPLHF
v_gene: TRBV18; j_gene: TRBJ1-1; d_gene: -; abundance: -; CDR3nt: TGTGCCAGCTCACCAAATGTACTCGACACTGAAGCTTTCTTT; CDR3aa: CASSPNVLDTEAFF
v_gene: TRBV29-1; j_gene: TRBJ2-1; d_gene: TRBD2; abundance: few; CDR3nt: TGCAGCGTTGAAGTTAGCGGGGGACATCTCTCCTACAATGAGCAGTTCTTC; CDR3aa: CSVEVSGGHLSYNEQFF
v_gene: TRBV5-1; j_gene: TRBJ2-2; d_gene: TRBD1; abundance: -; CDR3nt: TGCGCCAGCAGCTATCCGACAGGGAACGGGGAGCTGTTTTTT; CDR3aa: CASSYPTGNGELFF
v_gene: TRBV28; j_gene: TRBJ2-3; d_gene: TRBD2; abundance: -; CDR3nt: TGTGCCACTCAAGCGGGAAGGAGAGATACGCAGTATTTT; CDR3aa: CATQAGRRDTQYF
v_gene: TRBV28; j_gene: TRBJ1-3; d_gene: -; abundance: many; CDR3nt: TGTGCCAGCAGCATTAAAGAGGGAAACACCATATATTTT; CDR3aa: CASSIKEGNTIYF
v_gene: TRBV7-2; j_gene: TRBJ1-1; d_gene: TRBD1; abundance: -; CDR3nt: TGTGCCAGCAGCTTAGTTGTACAGGGGTACACTGAAGCTTTCTTT; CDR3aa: CASSLVVQGYTEAFF
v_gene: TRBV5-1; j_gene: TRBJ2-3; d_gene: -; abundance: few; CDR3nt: TGCGCCAGCAGCTTGGTGGAGATTAGCACAGATACGCAGTATTTT; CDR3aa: CASSLVEISTDTQYF
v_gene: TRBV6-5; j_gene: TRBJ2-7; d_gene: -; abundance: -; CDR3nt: TGTGCCAGCAGTCTGAGGGCCTCGGGGACTCACCTCTACGAGCAGTACTTC; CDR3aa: CASSLRASGTHLYEQYF
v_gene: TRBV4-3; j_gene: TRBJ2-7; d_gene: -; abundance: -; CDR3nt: TGCGCCAGCAGCCATGGGACCCAAACCTCCTACGAGCAGTACTTC; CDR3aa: CASSHGTQTSYEQYF